A single sample is the source of the 29 T cell receptor beta chains below, sequenced in a study of blood T cell repertoires in COVID-19. Clones were sequenced by immunoSEQ multiplex PCR, and TCRdb holds only the in-frame ones, with some missing. The profile shows fewer than 100,000 clones, approximately 90% of them singletons. Sequenced: peripheral blood. The receptors stem from a woman of 80 years or more with acute or convalescent COVID-19.

The sample holds one count of this clone. V gene TRBV2 combines with J gene TRBJ1-1, with 9 bases matching TRBD1. J gave up 1 base and V 6 bases, and 3 bases lay outside the gene matches. The CDR3 extends over 14 amino acids. Looked up from germline, CDR1 is SNHLY and CDR2 is FYNNEI. The CDR3 DNA is TGTGCCAGCAGAGCACAGGGGGCGAACACTGAAGCTTTCTTT. Its protein is CASRAQGANTEAFF. Based on the CDR3 plus reference TRBV2 and TRBJ1-1, the full variable domain is EPEVTQTPSHQVTQMGQEVILRCVPISNHLYFYWYRQILGQKVEFLVSFYNNEISEKSEIFDDQFSVERPDGSNFTLKIRSTKLEDSAMYFCASRAQGANTEAFFGQGTRLTVV.

The chain joins TRBV5-1 to TRBJ1-6, with D possibly TRBD1 on 6 matching bases. The CDR3 totals 15 residues. V gave up 0 bases and J gave up 9 bases, with 13 bases separating them. Germline lookup yields CDR1 SGHRS and CDR2 YFSETQ. CDR3 in amino acids: CASSLVQGSSSPLHF. Here the CDR3 DNA reads TGCGCCAGCAGCTTGGTCCAGGGGAGCAGTTCACCCCTCCACTTT.

V gene TRBV3-1 (or the pseudogene TRBV3-2) combines with J gene TRBJ2-5; D uncertain. The V end lost 0 bases, the J end lost 4 bases, and 18 bases lay between the germline ends. The CDR3 spans 17 residues. Germline lookup yields CDR1 LGHDT and CDR2 YNNKEL (reference sequence). The CDR3 region is CASSQDYRGYPPETQYF. As DNA, the CDR3 is TGTGCCAGCAGCCAAGATTATCGAGGCTACCCGCCAGAGACCCAGTACTTC.

This chain uses TRBV9 with TRBJ2-3, with 9 bases lining up with TRBD2. The CDR3 length is 17 residues. V gave up 0 bases and J gave up 0 bases; unmatched junction bases: 5. Germline assignment: CDR1 SGDLS and CDR2 YYNGEE. CDR3: CASSVVHSGGSTDTQYF. CDR3 DNA: TGTGCCAGCAGCGTAGTTCACAGCGGGGGGAGCACAGATACGCAGTATTTT. Full variable domain (rest looked up from reference TRBV9 and TRBJ2-3): DSGVTQTPKHLITATGQRVTLRCSPRSGDLSVYWYQQSLDQGLQFLIQYYNGEERAKGNILERFSAQQFPDLHSELNLSSLELGDSALYFCASSVVHSGGSTDTQYFGPGTRLTVL.

This CDR3 is CAIRLDPLDRGAYGYTF. CDR3 nucleotides: TGTGCCATCAGGCTAGACCCCCTGGACAGGGGGGCCTATGGCTACACCTTC. The chain links TRBV10-3 to TRBJ1-2, with 10 bases that match TRBD1. The CDR3 covers 17 residues. J was trimmed by 4 bases and V by 6 bases; bases with no gene match: 14. The V gene's germline CDR1 is ENHRY and CDR2 SYGVKD.

The chain uses TRBV7-2 and TRBJ1-5, with no clear D. This CDR3 is 12 amino acids long. Looked up from germline, CDR1 is SGHTA and CDR2 is FQGNSA. Trimming cost V 1 base and J 12 bases, with 10 bases left between them. CDR3 in amino acids: CASSLGAPIQHF. In DNA form, the CDR3 reads TGTGCCAGCAGCTTAGGAGCTCCTATCCAGCATTTT.

This chain links TRBV24-1 with TRBJ2-6, with 9 positions matching TRBD1. Trimming at V came to 8 bases and at J to 0 bases, leaving 7 bases not matched to a gene. Germline CDR1 is KGHDR and CDR2 is SFDVKD. This CDR3 is 17 amino acids long. The CDR3 protein is CATNYRDRVSGANVLTF. The DNA of the CDR3 is TGTGCCACCAATTACCGGGACAGGGTCTCTGGGGCCAACGTCCTGACTTTC.

The chain joins TRBV7-2 to TRBJ2-5; the D is unclear. V was shortened by 3 bases and J by 1 base, with 6 bases between the two germline ends. Germline CDR1 is SGHTA and CDR2 is FQGNSA. The CDR3 spans 13 residues. CDR3: CASSFSSQETQYF. The CDR3 DNA sequence: TGTGCCAGCAGCTTCTCGAGCCAAGAGACCCAGTACTTC.

V is TRBV7-3 and J is TRBJ2-3, with D tentatively TRBD1 (6 bases). Trimming left V 5 bases short and J 0 bases short, with 24 bases between. Looked up from germline, CDR1 is SGHTA and CDR2 is FQGTGA. CDR3 size: 19 residues. CDR3 in amino acids: CASSPGSRMMGASTDTQYF. The CDR3 DNA sequence: TGTGCCAGCAGCCCCGGTTCGAGAATGATGGGGGCTAGCACAGATACGCAGTATTTT.

This chain uses TRBV6-6 with TRBJ2-5; 7 bases line up with TRBD2. J gave up 7 bases and V 7 bases, and 3 bases lay outside the gene matches. CDR3 size: 11 residues. Germline values: CDR1 MNHNY, CDR2 SVGAGI (reference sequence). As DNA, the CDR3 is TGTGCCAGCACGGCGGGGGTGACCCAGTACTTC. Its translation is CASTAGVTQYF.

The J gene is TRBJ2-7, the V gene TRBV28; TRBD1 matches at 7 bases. The junction had 7 bases not matched to a gene; V was cut back by 5 bases and J by 3 bases. The CDR3 is made up of 14 amino acids. CDR1 and CDR2 from the germline V gene are MDHEN and SYDVKM. CDR3: CASSPNRGSYEQYF. The CDR3 bases are TGTGCCAGCAGTCCGAACAGGGGTAGCTACGAGCAGTACTTC.

The V call is TRBV10-3, the J call TRBJ2-7; the match to TRBD2 covers 7 bases. Trimming cost V 6 bases and J 4 bases; bases outside gene matches: 6. Germline values: CDR1 ENHRY, CDR2 SYGVKD. The CDR3 sequence is 13 residues long. CDR3: CAISLPGGYEQYF. The CDR3 DNA follows: TGTGCCATCAGCCTGCCGGGGGGTTACGAGCAGTACTTC.

The rearrangement joins TRBV28 to TRBJ1-4; TRBD1 agrees at 9 bases. The germline CDR1 and CDR2 sequences are MDHEN and SYDVKM. The ends lost 3 bases at V and 14 bases at J; junction bases unmatched: 10. This CDR3 is built from 14 residues. The CDR3, as DNA: TGTGCCAGCAGTTTGTCACAGGGGGCAGGAATCCTGTTTTTT. Protein sequence: CASSLSQGAGILFF.

The chain joins TRBV3-1 (or the pseudogene TRBV3-2) to TRBJ2-3; 9 nucleotides line up with TRBD2. Germline V gives CDR1 LGHDT, CDR2 YNNKEL (reference sequence). Losses at the gene ends were 3 bases for V and 1 base for J; bases not matched to a gene: 11. The length of the CDR3 is 18 residues. CDR3 amino acids: CASSQRTRRLAGTDTQYF. Written as DNA, the CDR3 is TGTGCCAGCAGCCAGAGGACTCGCCGACTAGCGGGCACAGATACGCAGTATTTT.

V gene TRBV2 combines with J gene TRBJ1-5; D is undetermined. Germline loops: CDR1 SNHLY, CDR2 FYNNEI. The ends were cut back, 1 base at V and 7 bases at J, with 11 bases in the middle. The CDR3 has 14 residues. The CDR3 reads CASSEGRSGQPQHF. As DNA, the CDR3 is TGTGCCAGCAGTGAAGGGCGATCGGGACAGCCCCAGCATTTT.

The chain combines TRBV6-2 or TRBV6-3 with TRBJ1-5, with 9 bases that match TRBD1. CDR1 MNHEY and CDR2 SVGEGT come from the germline V gene. The CDR3 length is 18 residues. V shed 2 bases and J 4 bases; nucleotides not matched to a gene: 12. The chain's CDR3 is CASSYRGQGNRGNQPQHF. As DNA, the CDR3 is TGTGCCAGCAGTTACCGGGGACAGGGCAATAGAGGGAATCAGCCCCAGCATTTT.

This chain connects TRBV19 to TRBJ1-1; 7 nucleotides agree with TRBD1. In germline, CDR1 is LNHDA, CDR2 SQIVND (reference sequence). This CDR3 has 14 residues. J lost 0 bases, V lost 9 bases, and 7 bases had no gene match. CDR3 nucleotides: TGTGCCAGCCGGGACAGAGCCATGAACACTGAAGCTTTCTTT. Translation: CASRDRAMNTEAFF.

The chain uses TRBV11-2 and TRBJ2-7, with no clear D. CDR3 length: 10 amino acids. Germline V gives CDR1 SGHAT, CDR2 FQNNGV. Trimming shortened V by 4 bases and J by 6 bases, and 4 bases separated the two germline ends. CDR3 DNA sequence: TGTGCCAGCAGCTCCGTCGAGCAGTACTTC. This gives the protein CASSSVEQYF.

The chain joins TRBV3-1 (or the pseudogene TRBV3-2) to TRBJ1-6, with D perhaps matching TRBD1 (5 bases). Germline loops: CDR1 LGHDT, CDR2 YNNKEL (reference sequence). With 6 bases removed from V and 7 bases from J, the gap between germline ends came to 16 bases. CDR3 length: 15 amino acids. DNA for the CDR3: TGTGCCAGCAGGCAAACAGGAGAACTAAATTCACCCCTCCACTTT. Amino acid sequence: CASRQTGELNSPLHF.

The chain carries TRBV19 and TRBJ1-2, with 10 bases identical to TRBD1. Per the germline V gene, CDR1 is LNHDA and CDR2 is SQIVND (reference sequence). The CDR3 has 16 amino acids. The J segment lost 0 bases and the V segment lost 3 bases, leaving 4 bases of the junction unmatched. The CDR3 DNA reads TGTGCCAGTAGTATCGGGACAGGGGCTACTAACTATGGCTACACCTTC. Its protein is CASSIGTGATNYGYTF.

V usage is TRBV5-1 and J usage is TRBJ1-4; tentative D call: TRBD1 (5 bases). The V gene lost 4 bases and the J gene lost 8 bases, with 15 bases spanning the gap. The CDR3 runs to 14 residues. Per the germline V gene, CDR1 is SGHRS and CDR2 is YFSETQ. Here the CDR3 reads CASSAGQTGEKLFF. CDR3 in DNA: TGCGCCAGCAGCGCGGGGCAAACTGGGGAAAAACTGTTTTTT.

The J gene is TRBJ1-2, the V gene TRBV6-5; no clear D. The CDR3 is made up of 14 amino acids. The germline V gene has CDR1 MNHEY and CDR2 SVGAGI. The V end lost 6 bases, the J end lost 6 bases, and 17 bases lay between the germline ends. DNA for the CDR3: TGTGCCAGCAGCCCAAACCCCTGGACTCATGGCTACACCTTC. This sequence encodes CASSPNPWTHGYTF.

This clone has more than one count but fewer than ten. This chain connects TRBV29-1 to TRBJ2-1, with 10 bases identical to TRBD1. Per the germline V gene, CDR1 is SQVTM and CDR2 is ANQGSEA. Trimming removed 5 bases from V and 7 bases from J; junction bases left unmatched: 11. The CDR3 is 15 residues long. CDR3 amino acids: CSVKAGTGEFNEQFF. The CDR3 DNA is TGCAGCGTTAAAGCCGGGACAGGGGAATTTAATGAGCAGTTCTTC.

The chain has TRBV6-5 and TRBJ2-2; 12 nucleotides align to TRBD1. The germline V gene encodes CDR1 MNHEY and CDR2 SVGAGI. The V and J ends lost 5 bases and 7 bases, in that order; junction bases with no gene match: 5. CDR3 size: 15 residues. CDR3 in amino acids: CASSLGQGAVGELFF. The CDR3, as DNA: TGTGCCAGCAGTCTGGGACAGGGGGCCGTCGGGGAGCTGTTTTTT.

The chain links TRBV19 to TRBJ1-3; D is uncertain. Germline V gene lookup returns CDR1 LNHDA and CDR2 SQIVND (reference sequence). Trimming removed 3 bases at V and 0 bases at J, with 9 bases between. The CDR3 sequence is 15 residues long. CDR3 DNA sequence: TGTGCCAGTAGTATTGGCCGACTCTCTGGAAACACCATATATTTT. This encodes CASSIGRLSGNTIYF.

This chain links TRBV7-3 with TRBJ2-3; 10 nucleotides agree with TRBD2. The junction had 11 bases not matched to a gene; V was cut back by 5 bases and J by 6 bases. The CDR3 is made up of 16 amino acids. Per the germline V gene, CDR1 is SGHTA and CDR2 is FQGTGA. CDR3: CASSVSSGGQVDTQYF. CDR3 DNA sequence: TGTGCCAGCAGCGTATCTAGCGGGGGCCAGGTGGATACGCAGTATTTT.

This chain uses TRBV28 with TRBJ2-3, with 7 bases that match TRBD2. The length of the CDR3 is 16 residues. Per germline, CDR1 MDHEN and CDR2 SYDVKM. V lost 6 bases and J lost 8; bases outside the gene matches: 17. CDR3 sequence (DNA): TGTGCCAGCAGCCCTCCCCGGGACCTGGGGGGGGTTACGCAGTATTTT. Amino acids: CASSPPRDLGGVTQYF.

This chain links TRBV7-2 with TRBJ2-3, with TRBD1 as a possible D gene (6 bases). This CDR3 is built from 16 residues. Germline lookup yields CDR1 SGHTA and CDR2 FQGNSA. V was cut by 1 base and J by 2 bases, with 13 bases left in between. CDR3 DNA sequence: TGTGCCAGCAGCTTAGACAACAGGGATTACACAGATACGCAGTATTTT. The encoded protein is CASSLDNRDYTDTQYF.

This rearrangement joins TRBV20-1 to TRBJ2-7; 10 bases match TRBD1. CDR1 and CDR2 (germline): DFQATT, SNEGSKA (reference sequence). V lost 3 bases to trimming and J lost 0 bases; unmatched junction nucleotides: 5. The CDR3 contains 15 residues. CDR3 protein: CSASMGQGSSYEQYF. The CDR3 coding sequence is TGCAGTGCTAGTATGGGACAGGGGAGCTCCTACGAGCAGTACTTC.